Below, one TCR beta chain is given with its context. The data were obtained in a study of control samples from healthy donors and cancer patients. Trimming cost V 0 bases and J 8 bases, with 15 bases left between them. This CDR3 spans 15 amino acids. The germline CDR1 and CDR2 sequences are SGHDT and YYEEEE. Here immunoSEQ multiplex PCR was the method, and the copy in TCRdb shows in-frame clones only, minus some. The profile shows 150,000 or so clones, roughly 94% of them singletons. This sequence joins TRBV5-6 and TRBJ1-3; D might be TRBD1 (6 bases). The sequencing input was blood. The source of this sequence is a man aged 35 to 55 in good health. The CDR3 protein is CASSLVANWGHTIYF. The CDR3 nucleotides are TGTGCCAGCAGCTTGGTGGCTAACTGGGGGCACACCATATATTTT.